The clone carrying this T cell receptor beta chain was picked up a small number of times. The data were obtained in a study of blood T cell repertoires in COVID-19. Across the study: Sites across the United States, Italy and Spain contributed samples from acute and convalescent COVID-19. PBMCs, B-cell-depleted T cells, or T cells provided the cDNA or gDNA that made up the material.

In the original processing: By means of reference gene primer amplification, nucleated cell counts were estimated. Assay: immunoSEQ multiplex PCR; the TCRdb copy retains only in-frame clones and omits some. V and J calls plus clone size are reproduced from that table; the DNA served to infer D and trimming. The data hold about 63,000 clones, with 65% to 80% observed a single time. The sequence was obtained from a human donor in a cohort sampled during active COVID-19. The sequencing input was peripheral blood.

CDR3 bases: TGTGCCAGCAGCGTAGCACAGGCCACTGAAGCTTTCTTT. It codes for CASSVAQATEAFF. The chain couples TRBV9 to TRBJ1-1, with D tentatively TRBD1 (5 bases). The CDR3 sequence is 13 residues long. Germline CDR1 and CDR2: SGDLS and YYNGEE. V was trimmed by 0 bases and J by 4 bases, leaving 7 bases between them.